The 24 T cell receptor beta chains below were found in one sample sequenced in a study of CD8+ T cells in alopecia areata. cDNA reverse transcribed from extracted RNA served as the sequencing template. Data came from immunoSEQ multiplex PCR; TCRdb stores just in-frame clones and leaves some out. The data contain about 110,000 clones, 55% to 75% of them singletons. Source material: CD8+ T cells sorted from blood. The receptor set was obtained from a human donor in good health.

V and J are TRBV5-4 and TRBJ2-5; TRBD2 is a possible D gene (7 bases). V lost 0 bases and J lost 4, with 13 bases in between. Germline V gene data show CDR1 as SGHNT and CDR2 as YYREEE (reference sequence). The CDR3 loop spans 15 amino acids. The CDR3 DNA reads TGTGCCAGCAGCTTGGCGCGGGGGCGCGGAGAGACCCAGTACTTC. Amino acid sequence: CASSLARGRGETQYF.

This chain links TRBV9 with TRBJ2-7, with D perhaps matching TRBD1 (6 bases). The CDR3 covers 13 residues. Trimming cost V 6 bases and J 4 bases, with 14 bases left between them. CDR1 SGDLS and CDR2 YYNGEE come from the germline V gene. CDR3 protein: CASNKGDSYEQYF. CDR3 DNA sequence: TGTGCCAGCAACAAGGGGGATTCGTACGAGCAGTACTTC. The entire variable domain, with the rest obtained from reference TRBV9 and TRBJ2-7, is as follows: DSGVTQTPKHLITATGQRVTLRCSPRSGDLSVYWYQQSLDQGLQFLIQYYNGEERAKGNILERFSAQQFPDLHSELNLSSLELGDSALYFCASNKGDSYEQYFGPGTRLTVT.

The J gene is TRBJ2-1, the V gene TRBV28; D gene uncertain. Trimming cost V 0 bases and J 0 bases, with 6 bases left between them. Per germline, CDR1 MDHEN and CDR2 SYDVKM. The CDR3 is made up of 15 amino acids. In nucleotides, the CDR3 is TGTGCCAGCAGTTTATGGGGTAGCTCCTACAATGAGCAGTTCTTC. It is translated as CASSLWGSSYNEQFF.

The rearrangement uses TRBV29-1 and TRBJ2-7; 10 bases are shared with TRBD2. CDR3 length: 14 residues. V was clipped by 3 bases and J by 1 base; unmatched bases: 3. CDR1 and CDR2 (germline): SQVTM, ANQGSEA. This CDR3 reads CSVDVAGGSYEQYF. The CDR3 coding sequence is TGCAGCGTTGACGTAGCGGGGGGTTCCTACGAGCAGTACTTC.

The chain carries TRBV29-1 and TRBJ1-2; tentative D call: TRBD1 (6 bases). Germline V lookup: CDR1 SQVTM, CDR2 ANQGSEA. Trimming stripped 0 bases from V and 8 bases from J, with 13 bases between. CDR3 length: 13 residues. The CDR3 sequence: CSVEDNRRGGYTF. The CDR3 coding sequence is TGCAGCGTTGAAGATAACCGCAGGGGAGGCTACACCTTC.

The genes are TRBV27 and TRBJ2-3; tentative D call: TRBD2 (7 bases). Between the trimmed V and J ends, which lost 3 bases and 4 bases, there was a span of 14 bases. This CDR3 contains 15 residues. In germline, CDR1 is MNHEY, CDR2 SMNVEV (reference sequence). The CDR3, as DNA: TGTGCCAGCAGTTTCCCGGGGGGCGGGGCAGATACGCAGTATTTT. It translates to CASSFPGGGADTQYF.

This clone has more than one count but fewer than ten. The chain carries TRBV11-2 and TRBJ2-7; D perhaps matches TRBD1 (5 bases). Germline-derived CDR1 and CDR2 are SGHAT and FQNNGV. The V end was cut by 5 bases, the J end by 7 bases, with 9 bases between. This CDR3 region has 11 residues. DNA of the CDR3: TGTGCCAGCAGCGGAACAGGAGAGCAGTACTTC. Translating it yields CASSGTGEQYF.

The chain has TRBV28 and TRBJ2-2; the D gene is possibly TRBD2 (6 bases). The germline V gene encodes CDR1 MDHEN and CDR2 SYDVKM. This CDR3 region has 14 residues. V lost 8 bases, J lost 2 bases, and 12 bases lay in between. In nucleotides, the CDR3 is TGTGCCAGCGCCGGGACTCATAACACCGGGGAGCTGTTTTTT. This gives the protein CASAGTHNTGELFF.

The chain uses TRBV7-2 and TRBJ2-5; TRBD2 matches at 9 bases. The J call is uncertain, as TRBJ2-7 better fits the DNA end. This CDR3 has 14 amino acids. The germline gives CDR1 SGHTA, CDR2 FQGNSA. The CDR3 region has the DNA TGTGCCAGCAGCCCAAGCGGGGGGTTCTACGAGCAGTACTTC. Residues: CASSPSGGFYEQYF.

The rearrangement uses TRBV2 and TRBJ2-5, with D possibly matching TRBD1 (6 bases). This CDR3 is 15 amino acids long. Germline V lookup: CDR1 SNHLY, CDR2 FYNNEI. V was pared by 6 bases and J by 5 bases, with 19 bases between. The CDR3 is CASRSGHSEGETQYF. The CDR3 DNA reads TGTGCCAGCAGATCGGGACATTCCGAGGGGGAGACCCAGTACTTC.

The CDR3 here is CASSFRLQETQYF. Written as DNA, the CDR3 is TGTGCCAGCAGCTTTAGATTACAAGAGACCCAGTACTTC. The V and J genes are TRBV13 and TRBJ2-5, with D hard to call. V gave up 3 bases and J gave up 2 bases, with 7 bases separating them. The CDR3 spans 13 residues. CDR1 and CDR2 (germline): PRHDT, FYEKMQ (reference sequence).

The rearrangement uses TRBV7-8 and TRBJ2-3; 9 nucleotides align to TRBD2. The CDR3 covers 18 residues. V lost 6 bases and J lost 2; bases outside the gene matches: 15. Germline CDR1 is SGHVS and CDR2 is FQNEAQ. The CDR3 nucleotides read TGTGCCAGCAGGTTGAGTAGGGTTGCGGGGGGGCCCACAGATACGCAGTATTTT. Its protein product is CASRLSRVAGGPTDTQYF.

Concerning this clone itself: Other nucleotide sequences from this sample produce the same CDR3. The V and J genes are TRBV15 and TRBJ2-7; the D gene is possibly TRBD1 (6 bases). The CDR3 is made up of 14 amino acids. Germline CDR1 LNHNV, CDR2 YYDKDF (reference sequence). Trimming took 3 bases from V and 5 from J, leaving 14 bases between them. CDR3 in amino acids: CATSRGTGSNEQYF. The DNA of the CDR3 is TGTGCCACCAGCAGGGGAACAGGGTCAAACGAGCAGTACTTC. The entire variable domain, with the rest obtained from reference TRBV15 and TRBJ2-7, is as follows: DAMVIQNPRYQVTQFGKPVTLSCSQTLNHNVMYWYQQKSSQAPKLLFHYYDKDFNNEADTPDNFQSRRPNTSFCFLDIRSPGLGDTAMYLCATSRGTGSNEQYFGPGTRLTVT.

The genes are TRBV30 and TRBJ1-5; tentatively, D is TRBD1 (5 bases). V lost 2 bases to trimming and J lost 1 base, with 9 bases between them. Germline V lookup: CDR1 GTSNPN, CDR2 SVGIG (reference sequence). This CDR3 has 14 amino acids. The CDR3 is CAWSRGESNQPQHF. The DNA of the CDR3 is TGTGCCTGGAGTCGGGGGGAGAGCAATCAGCCCCAGCATTTT. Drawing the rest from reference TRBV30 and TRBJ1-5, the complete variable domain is SQTIHQWPATLVQPVGSPLSLECTVEGTSNPNLYWYRQAAGRGLQLLFYSVGIGQISSEVPQNLSASRPQDRQFILSSKKLLLSDSGFYLCAWSRGESNQPQHFGDGTRLSIL.

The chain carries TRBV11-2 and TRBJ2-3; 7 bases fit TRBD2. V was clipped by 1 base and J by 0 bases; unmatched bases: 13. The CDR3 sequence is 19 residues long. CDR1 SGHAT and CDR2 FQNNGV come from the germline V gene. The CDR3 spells CASSLGGAGTIPSTDTQYF. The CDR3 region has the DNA TGTGCCAGCAGCTTAGGGGGCGCGGGGACTATTCCTAGCACAGATACGCAGTATTTT.

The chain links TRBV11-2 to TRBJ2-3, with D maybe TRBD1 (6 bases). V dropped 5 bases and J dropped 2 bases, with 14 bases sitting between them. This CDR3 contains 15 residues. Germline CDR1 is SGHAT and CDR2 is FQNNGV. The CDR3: CASSQHQGITDTQYF. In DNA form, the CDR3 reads TGTGCCAGCAGCCAACACCAGGGGATCACAGATACGCAGTATTTT.

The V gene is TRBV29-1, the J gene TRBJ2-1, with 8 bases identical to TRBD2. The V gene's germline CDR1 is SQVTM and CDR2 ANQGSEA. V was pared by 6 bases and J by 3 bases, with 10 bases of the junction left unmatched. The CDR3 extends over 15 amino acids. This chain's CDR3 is CSVAGSGTSYNEQFF. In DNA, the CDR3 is TGCAGCGTCGCGGGATCCGGGACTAGCTACAATGAGCAGTTCTTC.

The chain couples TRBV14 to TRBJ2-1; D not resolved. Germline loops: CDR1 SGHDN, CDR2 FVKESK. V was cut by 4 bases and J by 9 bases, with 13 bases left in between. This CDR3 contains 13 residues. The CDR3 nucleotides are TGTGCCAGCAGCCCCGCGCTCGCCGGTGAGCAGTTCTTC. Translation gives CASSPALAGEQFF. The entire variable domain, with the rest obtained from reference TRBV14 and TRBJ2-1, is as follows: EAGVTQFPSHSVIEKGQTVTLRCDPISGHDNLYWYRRVMGKEIKFLLHFVKESKQDESGMPNNRFLAERTGGTYSTLKVQPAELEDSGVYFCASSPALAGEQFFGPGTRLTVL.

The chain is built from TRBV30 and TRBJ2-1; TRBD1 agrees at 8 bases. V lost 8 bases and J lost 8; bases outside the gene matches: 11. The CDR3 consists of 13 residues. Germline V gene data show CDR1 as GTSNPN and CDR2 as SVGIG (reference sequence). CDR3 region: CALDRGGLDEQFF. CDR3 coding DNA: TGTGCCCTAGACAGGGGTGGACTGGATGAGCAGTTCTTC.

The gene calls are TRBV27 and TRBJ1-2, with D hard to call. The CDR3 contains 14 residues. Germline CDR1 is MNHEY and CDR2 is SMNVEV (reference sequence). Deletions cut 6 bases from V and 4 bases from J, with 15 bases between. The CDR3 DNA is TGTGCCAGCAGCCCGGGCCCGATGAGCTATGGCTACACCTTC. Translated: CASSPGPMSYGYTF.

CDR3 in amino acids: CASSDSSLDRPNTGELFF. The CDR3 bases are TGTGCCAGCAGTGACTCGAGCCTGGACAGACCGAACACCGGGGAGCTGTTTTTT. V usage is TRBV6-4 and J usage is TRBJ2-2, with a possible D match to TRBD1 (6 bases). The germline V and J ends were trimmed by 0 bases and 0 bases, with 14 bases remaining between them. The CDR3 loop spans 18 amino acids. Germline CDR1 and CDR2: MRHNA and SNTAGT.

CDR3 nucleotide sequence: TGTGCCAGCAGCCTCGTGGGTCGAACAGAACAAGAGACCCAGTACTTC. Amino acids: CASSLVGRTEQETQYF. The gene calls are TRBV7-8 and TRBJ2-5; D not certain. This CDR3 has 16 residues. Germline CDR1 SGHVS, CDR2 FQNEAQ. V dropped 5 bases and J dropped 2 bases, with 18 bases sitting between them. The full variable domain, rest sourced from reference TRBV7-8 and TRBJ2-5, is GAGVSQSPRYKVAKRGQDVALRCDPISGHVSLFWYQQALGQGPEFLTYFQNEAQLDKSGLPSDRFFAERPEGSVSTLKIQRTQQEDSAVYLCASSLVGRTEQETQYFGPGTRLLVL.

The DNA for the CDR3 is TGTGCCACCTCAGGACAGTTCTCTTACATGAACACTGAAGCTTTCTTT. Translating it yields CATSGQFSYMNTEAFF. The genes are TRBV19 and TRBJ1-1, with TRBD1 as a possible D gene (6 bases). The CDR3 length is 16 residues. Trimming cost V 10 bases and J 0 bases, with 21 bases left between them. The germline gives CDR1 LNHDA, CDR2 SQIVND (reference sequence).

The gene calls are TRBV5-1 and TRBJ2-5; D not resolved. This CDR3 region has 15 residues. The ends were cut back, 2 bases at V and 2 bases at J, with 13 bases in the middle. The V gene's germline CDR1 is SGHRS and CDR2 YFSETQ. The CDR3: CASSFVGGEQETQYF. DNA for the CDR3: TGCGCCAGCAGCTTTGTCGGTGGGGAACAAGAGACCCAGTACTTC. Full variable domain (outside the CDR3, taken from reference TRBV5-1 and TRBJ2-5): KAGVTQTPRYLIKTRGQQVTLSCSPISGHRSVSWYQQTPGQGLQFLFEYFSETQRNKGNFPGRFSGRQFSNSRSEMNVSTLELGDSALYLCASSFVGGEQETQYFGPGTRLLVL.